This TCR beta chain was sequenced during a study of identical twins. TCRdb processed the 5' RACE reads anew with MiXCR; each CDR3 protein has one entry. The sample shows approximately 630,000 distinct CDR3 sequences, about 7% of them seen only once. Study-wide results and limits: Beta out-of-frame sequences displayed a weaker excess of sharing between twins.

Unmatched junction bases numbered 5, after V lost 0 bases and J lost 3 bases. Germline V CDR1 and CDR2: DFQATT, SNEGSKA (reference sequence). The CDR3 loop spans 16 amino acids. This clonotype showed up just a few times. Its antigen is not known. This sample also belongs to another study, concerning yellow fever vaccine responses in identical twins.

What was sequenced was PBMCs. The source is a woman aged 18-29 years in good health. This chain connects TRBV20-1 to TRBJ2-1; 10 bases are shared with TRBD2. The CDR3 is CSARDSGGRHYNEQFF. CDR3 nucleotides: TGCAGTGCTAGAGATAGCGGGGGGCGACACTACAATGAGCAGTTCTTC.